This TCR beta chain was sequenced in a study of blood T cell repertoires in COVID-19. On the study more broadly: COVID-19 samples, acute and convalescent, were from the United States, Italy and Spain.

Germline CDR1 reads MNHNS; CDR2 reads SASEGT. The CDR3 has 12 amino acids. Between the trimmed V and J ends, which lost 3 bases and 4 bases, there was a span of 6 bases. This clone has a handful of counts. Donors in Cohort 3 counted as recovered after two negative PCRs, clearance, or symptom resolution. Original analysis: Reference gene primers were amplified, and this amplification served to estimate nucleated cell counts. Assay: immunoSEQ multiplex PCR; the TCRdb copy retains only in-frame clones and omits some. V, J and clone size were drawn from that table, and D and trimming were deduced from the DNA. Of roughly 250,000 clones in the sample, around 87% were seen once.

The chain employs TRBV6-1 and TRBJ1-1; no reliable D call. Sequencing used PBMCs or T cells enriched from blood (not recorded which). The TCR comes from a woman aged 45-60 years who had recovered from COVID-19. The CDR3 DNA reads as TGTGCCAGCAGTGAGCGGATCACTGAAGCTTTCTTT. Translated: CASSERITEAFF.